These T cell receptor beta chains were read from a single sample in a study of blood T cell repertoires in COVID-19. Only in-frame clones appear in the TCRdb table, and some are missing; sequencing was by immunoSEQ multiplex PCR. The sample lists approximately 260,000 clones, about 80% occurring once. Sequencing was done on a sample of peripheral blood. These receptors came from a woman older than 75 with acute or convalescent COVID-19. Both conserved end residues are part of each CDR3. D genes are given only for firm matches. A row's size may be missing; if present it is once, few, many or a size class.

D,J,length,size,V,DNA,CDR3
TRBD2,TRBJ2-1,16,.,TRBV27,TGTGCCAGCAGTTTCAGGCGGGGGATCTCCTACAATGAGCAGTTCTTC,CASSFRRGISYNEQFF
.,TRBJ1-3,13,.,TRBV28,TGTGCCAGCACTCTTAGGGGGGGAAACACCATATATTTT,CASTLRGGNTIYF
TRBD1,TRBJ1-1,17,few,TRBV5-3,TGTGCCAGAAGCTTGGCCTTGCAGGGGGCGGGTAACACTGAAGCTTTCTTT,CARSLALQGAGNTEAFF
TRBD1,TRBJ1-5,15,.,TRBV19,TGTGCCAGTAGTATGAGCACAGGGGGCAATCAGCCCCAGCATTTT,CASSMSTGGNQPQHF
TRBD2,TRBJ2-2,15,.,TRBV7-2,TGTGCCAGCAGCTTAAAGTGGGGGGGCACCGGGGAGCTGTTTTTT,CASSLKWGGTGELFF
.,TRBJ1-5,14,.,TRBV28,TGTGCCAGCAGTTTGTCCGGGATCACTCAGCCCCAGCATTTT,CASSLSGITQPQHF
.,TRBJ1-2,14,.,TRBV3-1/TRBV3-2,TGTGCCAGCAGCCAAGATAGCGGAGGGAGGAGCTACACCTTC,CASSQDSGGRSYTF
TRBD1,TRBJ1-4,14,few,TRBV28,TGTGCCAGCAGTTTACGACAGGGCCTAGAAAAACTGTTTTTT,CASSLRQGLEKLFF
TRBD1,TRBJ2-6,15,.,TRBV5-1,TGCGCCAGCAGCTCTGGGACAGGGAATGCCAACGTCCTGACTTTC,CASSSGTGNANVLTF
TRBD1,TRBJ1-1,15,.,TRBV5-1,TGCGCCAGCAGCACGCGACAGGGGGCGCGAACTGAAGCTTTCTTT,CASSTRQGARTEAFF
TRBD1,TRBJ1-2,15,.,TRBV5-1,TGCGCCAGCAGCTCCTGGGACAGGGTGATCGGCGGCTACACCTTC,CASSSWDRVIGGYTF
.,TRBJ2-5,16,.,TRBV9,TGTGCCAGCAGCGTAGACCATGGCGGGATGGGGGAGACCCAGTACTTC,CASSVDHGGMGETQYF
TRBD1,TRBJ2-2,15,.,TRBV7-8,TGTGCCAGCAGCTTAGCCGACAGGGGCACCGGGGAGCTGTTTTTT,CASSLADRGTGELFF
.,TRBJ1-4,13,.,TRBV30,TGTGCCTGGGAGCCGGGAGGGGATGAAAAACTGTTTTTT,CAWEPGGDEKLFF
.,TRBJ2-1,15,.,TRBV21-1,TGTGCCAGCAGCAAACCCCGCAGGGGGCACAATGAGCAGTTCTTC,CASSKPRRGHNEQFF
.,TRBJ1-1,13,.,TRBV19,TGTGCCAGTAGTATACCGACCGCGCCTCAGGGTGCCTTT,CASSIPTAPQGAF
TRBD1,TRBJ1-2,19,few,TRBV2,TGTGCCAGCAGTGAAGCGCCCCCCGGGACAGGGCCCTATAACTATGGCTACACCTTC,CASSEAPPGTGPYNYGYTF
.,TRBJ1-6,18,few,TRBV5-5,TGTGCCAGCAGCCCAACAGCTTCGGAACAGGGTGTGGGTTCACCCCTCCACTTT,CASSPTASEQGVGSPLHF
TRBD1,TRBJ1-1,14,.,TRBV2,TGTGCCAGCAGCGGACAGGGAGGCGCCACTGAAGCTTTCTTT,CASSGQGGATEAFF
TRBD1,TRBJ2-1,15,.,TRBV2,TGTGCCAGCAGGTACCTCGGGACAGGGAAAGGTGAGCAGTTCTTC,CASRYLGTGKGEQFF
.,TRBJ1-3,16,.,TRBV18,TGTGCCAGCTCACCACTGGTGACAGCCTCTGGAAACACCATATATTTT,CASSPLVTASGNTIYF
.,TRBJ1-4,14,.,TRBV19,TGTGCCAGTAAACAGCTTGCAACTAATGAAAAACTGTTTTTT,CASKQLATNEKLFF
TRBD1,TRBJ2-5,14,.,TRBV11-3,TGTGCCAGCAGCCCAGGGGGCGGTGAGGAGACCCAGTACTTC,CASSPGGGEETQYF
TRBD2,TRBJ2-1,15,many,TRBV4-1,TGCGCCAGCAGCCATTCTAGCGGGGGAAAGTCTGAGCAGTTCTTC,CASSHSSGGKSEQFF
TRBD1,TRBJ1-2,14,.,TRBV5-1,TGCGCCAGCAGCCGGACAGGCGGGGACTATGGCTACACCTTC,CASSRTGGDYGYTF
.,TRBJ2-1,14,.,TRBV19,TGTGCCAGTAGTATGATGGGACAAAAAAATGAGCAGTTCTTC,CASSMMGQKNEQFF
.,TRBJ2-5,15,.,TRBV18,TGTGCCAGCTCACCACTCGGACAAAAGGGGGAGACCCAGTACTTC,CASSPLGQKGETQYF
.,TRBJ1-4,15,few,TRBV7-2,TGTGCCAGCAGCTTAGGTGTCAAAACTAATGAAAAACTGTTTTTT,CASSLGVKTNEKLFF
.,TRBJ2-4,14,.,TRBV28,TGTGCCAGCAGTTTAGGGCCGACCAAGAACATTCAGTACTTC,CASSLGPTKNIQYF
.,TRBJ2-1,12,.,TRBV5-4,TGTGCCAGCAGCCTGCCAGGAAATGAGCAGTTCTTC,CASSLPGNEQFF
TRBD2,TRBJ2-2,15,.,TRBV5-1,TGCGCCAGCAGCTGGACTAGCCCGAACACCGGGGAGCTGTTTTTT,CASSWTSPNTGELFF
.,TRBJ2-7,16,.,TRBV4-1,TGCGCCAGCAGCTGGACTATACAGGGGCGAACCTACGAGCAGTACTTC,CASSWTIQGRTYEQYF
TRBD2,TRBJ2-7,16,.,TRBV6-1,TGTGCCAGCAGTGAACTAATAGCGGGGGGCTCCTACGAGCAGTACTTC,CASSELIAGGSYEQYF
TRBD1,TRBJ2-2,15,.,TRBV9,TGTGCCAGCAGCGCCCGACAGGGAAACACCGGGGAGCTGTTTTTT,CASSARQGNTGELFF